This TCR beta chain stems from a study of T cells after yellow fever vaccination. Germline V gives CDR1 SGHRS, CDR2 YFSETQ. V was clipped by 4 bases and J by 8 bases, with 16 bases between them. The CDR3 contains 14 residues. TCRdb reprocessed the 5' RACE reads via MiXCR and lists one record per CDR3 protein. The repertoire holds under 600,000 distinct CDR3 sequences, 13% seen once, with 11% to 15% in the top ten. This clonotype was detected only a few times. Sequenced here: PBMCs, sampled on the day of the yellow fever booster vaccination. The origin of this receptor is a man aged 25 to 40 who received the YFV17D yellow fever vaccine. The rearrangement joins TRBV5-1 to TRBJ2-1, with D possibly TRBD2 on 5 matching bases. CDR3 nucleotide sequence: TGCGCCAGCAGCCCCCGGACTTCGGGCGATGAGCAGTTCTTC. This encodes CASSPRTSGDEQFF.